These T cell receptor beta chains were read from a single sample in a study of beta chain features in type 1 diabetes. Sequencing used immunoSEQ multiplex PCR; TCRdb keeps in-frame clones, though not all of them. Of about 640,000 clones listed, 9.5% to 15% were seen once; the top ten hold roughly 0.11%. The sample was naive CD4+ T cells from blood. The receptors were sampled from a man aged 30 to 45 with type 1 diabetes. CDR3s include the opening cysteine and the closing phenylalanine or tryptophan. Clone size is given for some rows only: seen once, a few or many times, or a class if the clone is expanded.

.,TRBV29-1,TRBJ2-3,CSASERQHTDTQYF
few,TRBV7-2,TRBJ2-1,CASSFSGSSNHEQFF
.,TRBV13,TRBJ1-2,CASSARQGVHGYTF
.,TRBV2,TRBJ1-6,CASKEQPNSPLHF
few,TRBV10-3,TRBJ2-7,CAISEGTGGYEQYF
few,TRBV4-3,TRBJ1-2,CASSPDDAPTSGYTF
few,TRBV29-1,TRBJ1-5,CSVRQGGNQPQHF
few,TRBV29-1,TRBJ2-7,CSVRLSPYEQYF
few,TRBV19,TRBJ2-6,CASSLHRTGANVLTF
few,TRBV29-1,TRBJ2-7,CSVGRGTTYEQYF
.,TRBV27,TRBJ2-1,CASSHVEGRNEQFF
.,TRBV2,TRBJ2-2,CASSEFGTGELFF
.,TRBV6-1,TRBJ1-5,CASKLAGFQPQHF
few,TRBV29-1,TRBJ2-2,CSVVQGAGGELFF
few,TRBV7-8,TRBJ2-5,CASSLVGSRGTQYF
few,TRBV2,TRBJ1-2,CASSVTGRDGYTF
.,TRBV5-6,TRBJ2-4,CASSLYQGAKNIQYF
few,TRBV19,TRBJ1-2,CASRRDYGYTF
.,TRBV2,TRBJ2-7,CASSEGQGAIEQYF
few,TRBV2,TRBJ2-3,CASSEEAGTSTDTQYF
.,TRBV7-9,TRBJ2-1,CASSPGLGVGFF
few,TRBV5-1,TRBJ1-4,CASSLEGDRGNEKLFF
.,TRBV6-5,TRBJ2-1,CASSPPGTRNGEQFF
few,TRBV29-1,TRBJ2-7,CSVSYRGNYEQYF
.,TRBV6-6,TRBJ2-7,CASQLSSYEQYF
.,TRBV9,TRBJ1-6,CASSALSRDSPLHF
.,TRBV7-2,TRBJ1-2,CASSYALYGYTF
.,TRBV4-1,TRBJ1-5,CASSQDPRADYQPQHF
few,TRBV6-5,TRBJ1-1,CASRRVTGTTLKAFF
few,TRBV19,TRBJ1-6,CASSTQGRNSPLHF
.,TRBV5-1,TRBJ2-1,CASSPSGPYNEQFF
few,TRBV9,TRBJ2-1,CASSATGTSYNEQFF
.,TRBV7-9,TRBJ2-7,CASSRGPTYEQYF
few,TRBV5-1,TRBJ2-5,CASSLGTAGGETQYF